This T cell receptor (beta chain) was identified in a study of control samples from healthy donors and cancer patients. Measured with immunoSEQ multiplex PCR; TCRdb has only the in-frame clones, and not every one. The sample lists 170,000 or so clones, about 91% occurring once. The germline V and J ends were trimmed by 4 bases and 1 base, with 17 bases remaining between them. CDR1 is SGHRS, CDR2 YFSETQ, per germline. The CDR3 is made up of 16 amino acids. Sequencing input: blood. V is TRBV5-1 and J is TRBJ2-5, with D maybe TRBD1 (6 bases). This clonotype originated in a woman aged 40 to 50 in good health. The CDR3 protein is CASSPGEGNIQETQYF. The DNA for the CDR3 is TGCGCCAGCAGCCCAGGGGAAGGAAACATCCAAGAGACCCAGTACTTC.